Listed here are 3 T cell receptor beta chains from one sample, sequenced in a study of T-cell memory formation after mild COVID-19 (dated by TCRdb to about 2021). Libraries were constructed by 5' RACE. Sequencing was performed on an Illumina NovaSeq 6000. TCRdb handled the public reads itself, with Q25 trimming in fastp and clone calling in MiXCR, and kept productive beta chains. Rows are unified per CDR3 protein, each entry keeping the most common DNA and genes. For this sample the table gives 150,000 or so distinct CDR3 sequences, of which roughly 15% were detected only once. The ten largest clones represent 12% to 15% of the sample. The sequencing sample was made of PBMCs or a T cell subset sorted from them (not recorded which). All receptors come from an adult woman who had mild COVID-19 (a few samples of this study predate the infection). The sample titles of this study are shuffled in the database, so cell type and time point are left out; the donor was told from shared clones.

Only a few counts were recorded for this clonotype. V is TRBV15 and J is TRBJ2-4; D is undetermined. This CDR3 region has 15 residues. Germline CDR1 reads LNHNV; CDR2 reads YYDKDF (reference sequence). V dropped 0 bases and J dropped 0 bases, with 6 bases sitting between them. The chain's CDR3 is CATSRDQVAKNIQYF. As DNA, the CDR3 is TGTGCCACCAGCAGAGACCAAGTAGCCAAAAACATTCAGTACTTC.

This clonotype has just a few counts. V gene TRBV7-6 combines with J gene TRBJ2-1, with TRBD2 identical over 7 bases. J gave up 5 bases and V 2 bases, and 3 bases lay outside the gene matches. Germline CDR1 reads SGHVS; CDR2 reads FNYEAQ. The length of the CDR3 is 14 residues. CDR3 residues: CASSLREGNNEQFF. DNA for the CDR3: TGTGCCAGCAGCTTAAGGGAGGGTAACAATGAGCAGTTCTTC. The full variable domain, completed using reference TRBV7-6 and TRBJ2-1, is GAGVSQSPRYKVTKRGQDVALRCDPISGHVSLYWYRQALGQGPEFLTYFNYEAQQDKSGLPNDRFSAERPEGSISTLTIQRTEQRDSAMYRCASSLREGNNEQFFGPGTRLTVL.

At least ten counts were recorded for this clonotype. This chain connects TRBV6-4 to TRBJ2-6, with a possible D match to TRBD1 (5 bases). This CDR3 spans 15 amino acids. V was shortened by 4 bases and J by 0 bases, with 7 bases between the two germline ends. CDR1 is MRHNA, CDR2 SNTAGT, per germline. In DNA, the CDR3 is TGTGCCAGCAGTGGGACAAACTCTGGGGCCAACGTCCTGACTTTC. Its translation: CASSGTNSGANVLTF.